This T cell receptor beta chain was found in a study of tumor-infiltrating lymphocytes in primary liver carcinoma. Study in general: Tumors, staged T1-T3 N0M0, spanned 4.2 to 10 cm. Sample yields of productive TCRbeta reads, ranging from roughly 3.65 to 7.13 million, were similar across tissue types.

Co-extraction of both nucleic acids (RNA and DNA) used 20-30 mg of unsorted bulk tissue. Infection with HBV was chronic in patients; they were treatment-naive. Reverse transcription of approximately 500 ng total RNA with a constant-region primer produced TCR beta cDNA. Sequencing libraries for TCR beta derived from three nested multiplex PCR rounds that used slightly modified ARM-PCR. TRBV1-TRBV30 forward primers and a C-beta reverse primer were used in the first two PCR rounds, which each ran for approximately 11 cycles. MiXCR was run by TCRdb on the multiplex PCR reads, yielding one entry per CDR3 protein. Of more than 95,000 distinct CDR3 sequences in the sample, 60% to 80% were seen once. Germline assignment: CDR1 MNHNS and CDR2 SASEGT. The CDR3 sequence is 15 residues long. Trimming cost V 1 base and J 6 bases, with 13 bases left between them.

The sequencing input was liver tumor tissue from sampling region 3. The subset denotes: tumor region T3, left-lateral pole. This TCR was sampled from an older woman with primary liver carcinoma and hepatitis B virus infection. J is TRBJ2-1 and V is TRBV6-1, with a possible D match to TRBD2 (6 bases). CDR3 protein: CASSEVRTNVNEQFF. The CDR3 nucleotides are TGTGCCAGCAGTGAAGTGCGGACTAACGTCAATGAGCAGTTCTTC.